The 30 T cell receptor beta chains listed next were all sequenced from one sample in a study of Graves' ophthalmopathy and Graves' hyperthyroidism. The TCR beta CDR3 regions underwent amplification from RNA transcripts. First-round RT-PCR employed HTBI primers, with a second-round multiplex PCR after it. TCRdb fed the multiplex PCR reads into MiXCR, producing one record per CDR3 protein. Counted here are 650,000 to 900,000 distinct CDR3 sequences, approximately 40% occurring once; the ten biggest clones make up less than 55%. Source material: peripheral blood. Receptor source: an adult man with Graves' ophthalmopathy.

Comment on this clonotype: A much larger clone lies a single base off, so this may be a read error. This chain uses TRBV2 with TRBJ1-1, with D unresolved. Germline-derived CDR1 and CDR2 are SNHLY and FYNNEI. V was pared by 8 bases and J by 3 bases, with 13 bases between. The CDR3 sequence is 13 residues long. Written as DNA, the CDR3 is TGTGCCAGCGGGCAGAGGGCCTACACTGAAGCTTTCTTT. Translation: CASGQRAYTEAFF. Complete variable domain (other parts from reference TRBV2 and TRBJ1-1): EPEVTQTPSHQVTQMGQEVILRCVPISNHLYFYWYRQILGQKVEFLVSFYNNEISEKSEIFDDQFSVERPDGSNFTLKIRSTKLEDSAMYFCASGQRAYTEAFFGQGTRLTVV.

This clonotype was observed at least ten times. This rearrangement joins TRBV10-3 to TRBJ2-5, with 7 bases matching TRBD1. The germline V gene encodes CDR1 ENHRY and CDR2 SYGVKD. Trimming removed 0 bases from V and 5 bases from J; junction bases left unmatched: 12. The CDR3 is 17 amino acids. This CDR3 reads CAISESPTQTGDETQYF. The CDR3 DNA follows: TGTGCCATCAGTGAGTCGCCTACCCAAACAGGGGATGAGACCCAGTACTTC.

This clonotype was seen just once. The V and J genes are TRBV5-5 and TRBJ1-5; 9 bases line up with TRBD1. CDR3 length: 16 residues. From germline, CDR1 is SGHKS and CDR2 YYEKEE (reference sequence). V shed 4 bases and J 3 bases; nucleotides not matched to a gene: 8. The CDR3 DNA reads TGTGCCAGCAGCCGGGACAGGGCTGGTTACAATCAGCCCCAGCATTTT. Encoded protein: CASSRDRAGYNQPQHF. Complete variable domain (other parts from reference TRBV5-5 and TRBJ1-5): DAGVTQSPTHLIKTRGQQVTLRCSPISGHKSVSWYQQVLGQGPQFIFQYYEKEERGRGNFPDRFSARQFPNYSSELNVNALLLGDSALYLCASSRDRAGYNQPQHFGDGTRLSIL.

The chain combines TRBV6-1 with TRBJ2-2; 9 nucleotides agree with TRBD2. CDR1 and CDR2 (germline): MNHNS, SASEGT. This CDR3 has 15 amino acids. J was trimmed by 4 bases and V by 7 bases; bases with no gene match: 7. CDR3: CASTGGGASTGELFF. CDR3 nucleotide sequence: TGTGCCAGCACAGGCGGGGGGGCGAGCACCGGGGAGCTGTTTTTT.

This chain links TRBV19 with TRBJ1-1; D call uncertain. V shed 1 base and J shed 0 bases, with 6 bases lying between them. CDR1 and CDR2 (germline): LNHDA, SQIVND (reference sequence). The CDR3 extends over 14 amino acids. CDR3 nucleotides: TGTGCCAGTAGTATAGGGCAGGTGAACACTGAAGCTTTCTTT. Translation: CASSIGQVNTEAFF.

The V and J genes are TRBV10-3 and TRBJ2-5, with D maybe TRBD2 (5 bases). The CDR3 covers 12 residues. V was shortened by 5 bases and J by 3 bases, with 7 bases between the two germline ends. The germline V gene encodes CDR1 ENHRY and CDR2 SYGVKD. The DNA for the CDR3 is TGTGCCATCAGTCGGGGAGAAGAGACCCAGTACTTC. Translation gives CAISRGEETQYF.

This clonotype was counted many times. The J gene is TRBJ2-5, the V gene TRBV7-9; D may be TRBD1 (6 bases). The CDR3 is 16 residues long. From germline, CDR1 is SEHNR and CDR2 FQNEAQ (reference sequence). V shed 1 base and J shed 4 bases, with 16 bases lying between them. The CDR3 DNA reads as TGTGCCAGCAGCTTAGGAGGGGCAGGGGTGGGAGAGACCCAGTACTTC. Protein: CASSLGGAGVGETQYF.

Notes on this clonotype: The germline gene is not matched at one end of the junction; a read error may be the cause. The chain carries TRBV7-6 and TRBJ2-2; possible D gene TRBD2, 5 bases. This CDR3 has 11 amino acids. The germline V gene encodes CDR1 SGHVS and CDR2 FNYEAQ. The CDR3 sequence is CSSTSAGELFF. Written as DNA, the CDR3 is TGTTCCAGCACTTCCGCCGGGGAGCTATTTTTT.

In this sample, this clonotype turned up many times. The genes are TRBV29-1 and TRBJ2-7; D remains ambiguous. The germline V and J ends were trimmed by 4 bases and 3 bases, with 13 bases remaining between them. The V gene's germline CDR1 is SQVTM and CDR2 ANQGSEA. The CDR3 is 13 amino acids. CDR3 sequence reads: CSVVYPSYYEQYF. CDR3 DNA sequence: TGCAGCGTTGTGTACCCCTCCTACTACGAGCAGTACTTC.

A remark on this clonotype: One junction end does not reproduce the germline sequence, and a read error may be involved. The chain joins TRBV10-3 to TRBJ2-7; 9 bases align to TRBD2. The CDR3 runs 16 residues. Germline V CDR1 and CDR2: ENHRY, SYGVKD. The CDR3, as DNA: TGTGCCAGCAGTTACTCGAGCGAGCGGGAGGTCGACGAGCAGTACTTC. It codes for CASSYSSEREVDEQYF.

This clonotype was observed a few times. An end of the junction does not agree with germline; a read error may underlie this. The J gene is TRBJ1-1, the V gene TRBV10-3; 7 bases are a match to TRBD1. There are 16 residues in the CDR3. Germline CDR1 reads ENHRY; CDR2 reads SYGVKD. The CDR3: CASSPKTTGQNTEAFF. The CDR3 DNA reads TGTGCCAGCAGTCCCAAAACGACAGGGCAGAACACTGAAGCTTTCTTT.

As concerns this clonotype: As the CDR3 is not closed by the conserved phenylalanine or tryptophan, this likely results from a read error. This chain joins TRBV29-1 and TRBJ1-6; D possibly corresponds to TRBD1 (5 bases). CDR3 length: 18 amino acids. Germline CDR1 reads SQVTM; CDR2 reads ANQGSEA. Trimming cost V 0 bases and J 0 bases, with 15 bases left between them. CDR3 bases: TGCAGCGTTGAAGACCCGGGACGCCTAGGCTCCTATAATTCACCCCTCCACCTT. Encoded protein: CSVEDPGRLGSYNSPLHL.

Regarding this clonotype: Since no conserved phenylalanine or tryptophan closes the CDR3, a read error is the likely cause. The chain employs TRBV7-9 and TRBJ2-2, with TRBD2 matching 8 bases. Per germline, CDR1 SEHNR and CDR2 FQNEAQ (reference sequence). This CDR3 comprises 15 residues. Trimming took 3 bases from V and 6 from J; bases not matched to a gene: 6. CDR3 loop: CASSFPAGVSGELFL. CDR3 DNA: TGTGCCAGCAGCTTCCCAGCGGGAGTTTCCGGGGAGCTGTTTCTT.

This clonotype came up a few times. The chain recombines TRBV7-4 with TRBJ1-5; 7 bases are shared with TRBD1. Germline assignment: CDR1 SGHVT and CDR2 SQSDAQ. This CDR3 has 19 amino acids. Trimming removed 1 base from V and 0 bases from J; junction bases left unmatched: 12. The CDR3 loop reads CASSLVGGDRSYSNQPQHF. DNA of the CDR3: TGTGCCAGCAGCTTAGTAGGAGGGGACAGATCATATAGCAATCAGCCCCAGCATTTT.

This chain uses TRBV7-9 with TRBJ2-5, with D perhaps matching TRBD2 (5 bases). Germline-derived CDR1 and CDR2 are SEHNR and FQNEAQ (reference sequence). There are 14 residues in the CDR3. Deletions cut 3 bases from V and 2 bases from J, with 10 bases between. CDR3 region: CASSLMSGQETQYF. Here the CDR3 DNA reads TGTGCCAGCAGCTTGATGAGCGGTCAAGAGACCCAGTACTTC.

J is TRBJ1-1 and V is TRBV6-6, with 8 nucleotides matching TRBD1. The germline V gene encodes CDR1 MNHNY and CDR2 SVGAGI (reference sequence). The CDR3 spans 14 residues. V lost 5 bases, J lost 0 bases, and 2 bases stayed unmatched. CDR3 sequence: CASSAGQVNTEAFF. For the CDR3, the DNA is TGTGCCAGCAGTGCGGGACAGGTGAACACTGAAGCTTTCTTT.

The table lists this clonotype with a few counts. The V gene is TRBV25-1, the J gene TRBJ2-7; D may be TRBD1 or TRBD2 (5 bases each). Per the germline V gene, CDR1 is MGHDK and CDR2 is SYGVNS. The CDR3 is 14 residues long. V was pared by 5 bases and J by 12 bases, with 23 bases between. The CDR3 DNA follows: TGTGCCAGCAGTTACAGGACGATCGGGGTCGGCCTGTACTTC. This encodes CASSYRTIGVGLYF.

This clonotype was seen a few times. The rearrangement uses TRBV11-2 and TRBJ2-1, with D perhaps assigned TRBD1 or TRBD2 (5 bases each). Germline loops: CDR1 SGHAT, CDR2 FQNNGV. The germline V and J ends were trimmed by 5 bases and 9 bases, with 17 bases remaining between them. The CDR3 spans 14 residues. The CDR3 sequence is CASSPIRGEGEQFF. The CDR3 nucleotides read TGTGCCAGCAGCCCAATCCGGGGCGAAGGTGAGCAGTTCTTC.

This chain uses TRBV14 with TRBJ1-1; D not resolved. CDR1 SGHDN and CDR2 FVKESK come from the germline V gene. V was shortened by 1 base and J by 3 bases, with 12 bases between the two germline ends. This CDR3 region has 15 residues. The CDR3 here is CASSQVVNRDTEAFF. The DNA for the CDR3 is TGTGCCAGCAGCCAAGTAGTAAACAGAGACACTGAAGCTTTCTTT.

A remark on this clonotype: One junction end disagrees with the germline gene, perhaps due to a read error. This chain connects TRBV11-2 to TRBJ1-1; D unclear. This CDR3 is 13 amino acids long. Germline values: CDR1 SGHAT, CDR2 FQNNGV. CDR3 sequence reads: CASSLRVNTEALF. The CDR3 coding sequence is TGTGCCAGCAGCTTACGCGTGAACACTGAAGCTTTGTTT.

J is TRBJ2-7 and V is TRBV11-1; D possibly corresponds to TRBD1 (6 bases). The germline V gene has CDR1 SGHAT and CDR2 FQDESV (reference sequence). With 5 bases removed from V and 4 bases from J, the gap between germline ends came to 18 bases. The CDR3 covers 15 residues. The CDR3 DNA reads TGTGCCAGCAGCCGTGCTCCGACAGGATCTTACGAGCAGTACTTC. It specifies CASSRAPTGSYEQYF.

This rearrangement joins TRBV19 to TRBJ2-2; TRBD1 is a possible D gene (7 bases). CDR3 length: 16 residues. Looked up from germline, CDR1 is LNHDA and CDR2 is SQIVND (reference sequence). The V end lost 4 bases, the J end lost 2 bases, and 14 bases lay between the germline ends. The CDR3 reads CASSTQGGTNTGELFF. DNA of the CDR3: TGTGCCAGTAGTACTCAGGGGGGCACCAACACCGGGGAGCTGTTTTTT.

This chain joins TRBV7-3 and TRBJ2-2, with 8 bases matching TRBD2. V gave up 1 base and J gave up 6 bases; unmatched junction bases: 13. Germline loops: CDR1 SGHTA, CDR2 FQGTGA. This CDR3 is 18 amino acids long. In DNA, the CDR3 is TGTGCCAGCAGCTTAAATCCAACTAGCGGCCTAAGGGCCGGGGAGCTGTTTTTT. This codes for CASSLNPTSGLRAGELFF.

The chain links TRBV7-9 to TRBJ2-5, with 7 bases fitting TRBD2. The ends lost 10 bases at V and 4 bases at J; junction bases unmatched: 3. The CDR3 is 11 amino acids. Germline values: CDR1 SEHNR, CDR2 FQNEAQ (reference sequence). CDR3 DNA sequence: TGTGCCACCGCTAGCGGAGAGACCCAGTACTTC. Translated: CATASGETQYF.

The genes are TRBV2 and TRBJ1-1; no definite D call. The germline V and J ends were trimmed by 3 bases and 2 bases, with 10 bases remaining between them. The germline gives CDR1 SNHLY, CDR2 FYNNEI. The CDR3 is 14 residues long. CDR3 protein: CASSDRGRNTEAFF. The CDR3 DNA is TGTGCCAGCAGTGACCGTGGCAGAAACACTGAAGCTTTCTTT.

This clonotype was recorded a few times. The chain links TRBV19 to TRBJ1-2, with D unclear. Trimming left V 5 bases short and J 7 bases short, with 20 bases between. Germline-derived CDR1 and CDR2 are LNHDA and SQIVND (reference sequence). The CDR3 has 15 amino acids. CDR3 residues: CASSPRTDFPVGYTF. The CDR3 bases are TGTGCCAGTAGTCCGAGGACGGATTTTCCGGTTGGCTACACCTTC.

This clonotype showed up just a few times. This chain connects TRBV29-1 to TRBJ2-5; 7 positions agree with TRBD2. The CDR3 spans 17 residues. Germline V gene lookup returns CDR1 SQVTM and CDR2 ANQGSEA. V was pared by 2 bases and J by 1 base, with 13 bases of the junction left unmatched. The CDR3 region is CSVESGSEGGAQETQYF. The CDR3 nucleotides are TGCAGCGTTGAATCCGGTTCAGAGGGAGGGGCCCAAGAGACCCAGTACTTC.

This clonotype was counted only a few times. The chain joins TRBV5-4 to TRBJ2-7; 10 bases are a match to TRBD1. After removal of 2 bases from V and 4 bases from J, the junction contained 6 bases not matched to a gene. This CDR3 has 15 residues. CDR1 SGHNT and CDR2 YYREEE come from the germline V gene (reference sequence). The CDR3 sequence: CASSFDRGHLYEQYF. The CDR3 nucleotides are TGTGCCAGCAGCTTCGACAGGGGGCACCTATACGAGCAGTACTTC.

The V call is TRBV10-3, the J call TRBJ1-1; 8 bases agree with TRBD1. V shed 5 bases, J shed 4 bases, and the junction held 6 bases outside the gene matches. CDR1 is ENHRY and CDR2 is SYGVKD in the germline V gene. CDR3 length equals 14 residues. The CDR3 is CAISLGGQATEAFF. In nucleotides, the CDR3 is TGTGCCATCAGTTTGGGGGGACAGGCCACTGAAGCTTTCTTT.

This chain connects TRBV12-3 or TRBV12-4 to TRBJ2-7, with a weak D call TRBD1 (5 bases). Matching the DNA end better, TRBJ2-5 makes the J call doubtful. This CDR3 is built from 14 residues. For the CDR3, the DNA is TGTGCCAGCAGTTTATATCCAGGGCCAGAGACCCAGTACTTC. It translates to CASSLYPGPETQYF.